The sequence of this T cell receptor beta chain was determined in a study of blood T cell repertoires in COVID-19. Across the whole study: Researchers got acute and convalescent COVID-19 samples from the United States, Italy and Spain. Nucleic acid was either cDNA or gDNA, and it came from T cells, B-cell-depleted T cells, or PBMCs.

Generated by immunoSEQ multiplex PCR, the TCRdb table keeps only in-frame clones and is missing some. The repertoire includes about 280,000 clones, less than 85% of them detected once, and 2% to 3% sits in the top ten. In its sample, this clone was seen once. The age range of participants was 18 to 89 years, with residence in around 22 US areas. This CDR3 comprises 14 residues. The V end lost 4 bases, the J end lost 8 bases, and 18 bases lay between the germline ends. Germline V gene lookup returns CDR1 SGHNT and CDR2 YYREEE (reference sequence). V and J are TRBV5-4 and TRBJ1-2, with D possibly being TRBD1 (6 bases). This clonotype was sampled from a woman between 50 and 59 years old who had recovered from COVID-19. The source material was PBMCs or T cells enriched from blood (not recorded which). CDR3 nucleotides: TGTGCCAGCAGCCCCAGCCGGGGGGCCGGGGGCTACACCTTC. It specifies CASSPSRGAGGYTF.